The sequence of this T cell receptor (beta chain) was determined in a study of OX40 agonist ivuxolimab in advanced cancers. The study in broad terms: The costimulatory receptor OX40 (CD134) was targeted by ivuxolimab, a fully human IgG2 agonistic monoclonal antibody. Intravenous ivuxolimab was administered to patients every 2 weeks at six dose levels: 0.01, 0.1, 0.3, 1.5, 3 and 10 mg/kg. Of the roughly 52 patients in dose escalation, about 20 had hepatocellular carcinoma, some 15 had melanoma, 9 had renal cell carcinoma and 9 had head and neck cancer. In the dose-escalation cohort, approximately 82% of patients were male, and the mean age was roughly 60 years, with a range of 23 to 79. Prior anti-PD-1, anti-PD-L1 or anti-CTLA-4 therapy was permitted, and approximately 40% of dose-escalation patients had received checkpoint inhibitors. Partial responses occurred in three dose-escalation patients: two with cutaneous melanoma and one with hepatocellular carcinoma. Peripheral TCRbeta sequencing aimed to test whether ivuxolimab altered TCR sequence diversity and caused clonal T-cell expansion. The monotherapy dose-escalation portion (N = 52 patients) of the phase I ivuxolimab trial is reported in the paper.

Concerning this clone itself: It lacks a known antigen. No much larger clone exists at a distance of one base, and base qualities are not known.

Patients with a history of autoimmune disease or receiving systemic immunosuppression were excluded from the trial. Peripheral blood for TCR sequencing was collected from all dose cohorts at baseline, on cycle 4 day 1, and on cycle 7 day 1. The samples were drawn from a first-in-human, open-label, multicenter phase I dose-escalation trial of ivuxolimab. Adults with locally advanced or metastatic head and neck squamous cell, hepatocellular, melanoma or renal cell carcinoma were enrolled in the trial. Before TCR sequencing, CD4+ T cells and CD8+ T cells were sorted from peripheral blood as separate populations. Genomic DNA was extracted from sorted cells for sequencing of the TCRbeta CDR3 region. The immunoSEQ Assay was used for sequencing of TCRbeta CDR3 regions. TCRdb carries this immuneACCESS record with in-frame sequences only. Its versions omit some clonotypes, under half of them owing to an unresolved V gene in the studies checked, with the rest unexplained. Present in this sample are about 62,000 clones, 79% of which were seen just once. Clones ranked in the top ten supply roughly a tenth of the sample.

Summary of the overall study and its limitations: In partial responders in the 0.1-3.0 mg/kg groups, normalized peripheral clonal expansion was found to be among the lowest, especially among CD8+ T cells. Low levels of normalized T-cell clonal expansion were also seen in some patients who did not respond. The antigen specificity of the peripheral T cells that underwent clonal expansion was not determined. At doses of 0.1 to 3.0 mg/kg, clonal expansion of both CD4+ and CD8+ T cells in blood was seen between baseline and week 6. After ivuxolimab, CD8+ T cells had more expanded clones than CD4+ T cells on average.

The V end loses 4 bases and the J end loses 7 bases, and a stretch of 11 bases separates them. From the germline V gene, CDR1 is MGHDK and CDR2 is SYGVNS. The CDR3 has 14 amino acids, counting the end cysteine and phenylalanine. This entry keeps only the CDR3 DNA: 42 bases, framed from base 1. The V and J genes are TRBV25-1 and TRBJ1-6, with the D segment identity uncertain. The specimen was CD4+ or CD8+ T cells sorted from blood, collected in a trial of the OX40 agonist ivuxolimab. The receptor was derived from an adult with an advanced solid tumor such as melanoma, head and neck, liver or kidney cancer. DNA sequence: TGTGCCAGCAGTGGTTGGAGAGAAAATTCACCCCTCCACTTT. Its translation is CASSGWRENSPLHF.